The 29 T cell receptor beta chains below come from one sample, sequenced in a study of blood T cell repertoires in COVID-19. Profiled with immunoSEQ multiplex PCR; TCRdb holds only in-frame clones, not every one. There are 95,000 to 110,000 clones in the sample; about 90% occur only once, and 3% to 4.5% lies in the top ten. The sequenced sample consisted of peripheral blood. These receptors all come from a woman aged 60-75 years with acute or convalescent COVID-19.

This clone was seen only once. This chain links TRBV10-3 with TRBJ2-1; 9 bases are a match to TRBD1. The V gene's germline CDR1 is ENHRY and CDR2 SYGVKD. Unmatched junction bases numbered 2, after V lost 3 bases and J lost 2 bases. The CDR3 covers 15 residues. The CDR3 loop reads CAISDDRGTYNEQFF. For the CDR3, the DNA is TGTGCCATCAGTGATGACAGGGGGACCTACAATGAGCAGTTCTTC.

J is TRBJ2-3 and V is TRBV7-6, with TRBD1 matching 9 bases. With V trimmed by 5 bases and J by 4 bases, 13 bases remained unmatched. Looked up from germline, CDR1 is SGHVS and CDR2 is FNYEAQ. The CDR3 runs to 17 residues. In DNA form, the CDR3 reads TGTGCCAGCAGCCTCTTGGTCACAGGGGGCGCGGCAGATACGCAGTATTTT. This encodes CASSLLVTGGAADTQYF.

Points on this clone: A junction end diverges from the germline sequence, so it may reflect a read error. The CDR3 loop reads CASAPGQGEPFF. The CDR3 nucleotides are TGTGCCAGCGCCCCTGGACAGGGTGAACCTTTCTTT. The V and J genes are TRBV12-3 or TRBV12-4 and TRBJ1-1; 8 positions agree with TRBD1. The CDR3 spans 12 residues.

V and J are TRBV29-1 and TRBJ2-7; 9 bases line up with TRBD2. V shed 7 bases and J 4 bases; nucleotides not matched to a gene: 8. Germline lookup yields CDR1 SQVTM and CDR2 ANQGSEA. The CDR3 is made up of 13 amino acids. CDR3 coding DNA: TGCAGCGATAATAGCGGGAGTCTTTACGAGCAGTACTTC. It translates to CSDNSGSLYEQYF.

The rearrangement uses TRBV5-1 and TRBJ2-7; 9 nucleotides align to TRBD1. CDR1 and CDR2 (germline): SGHRS, YFSETQ. Losses at the gene ends were 1 base for V and 7 bases for J; bases not matched to a gene: 9. This CDR3 contains 15 residues. The CDR3 loop reads CASSLQGTGTGEQYF. CDR3 bases: TGCGCCAGCAGCTTGCAGGGGACAGGGACGGGGGAGCAGTACTTC.

This chain links TRBV10-1 with TRBJ1-1, with D possibly TRBD1 on 6 matching bases. The ends were cut back, 2 bases at V and 5 bases at J, with 12 bases in the middle. The CDR3 is made up of 14 amino acids. Germline V CDR1 and CDR2: WNHNN, SYGVQD (reference sequence). CDR3 coding DNA: TGCGCCAGCAGTGAGGCAGGGGAAGAAACTGAAGCTTTCTTT. It specifies CASSEAGEETEAFF.

The rearrangement uses TRBV9 and TRBJ2-7; no clear D. Germline V gene data show CDR1 as SGDLS and CDR2 as YYNGEE. The CDR3 covers 16 residues. V lost 0 bases, J lost 6 bases, and 19 bases lay in between. Here the CDR3 reads CASSVEAISWLSEQYF. The CDR3 region has the DNA TGTGCCAGCAGCGTAGAGGCGATTAGCTGGTTATCCGAGCAGTACTTC.

The rearrangement links TRBV29-1 to TRBJ2-7, with D maybe TRBD1 (6 bases). V lost 7 bases to trimming and J lost 1 base, with 11 bases between them. The CDR3 has 12 residues. Germline V lookup: CDR1 SQVTM, CDR2 ANQGSEA. The CDR3 DNA reads TGCAGCGCCGAGACAGGATCCTACGAGCAGTACTTC. Its translation: CSAETGSYEQYF.

The chain employs TRBV9 and TRBJ2-2; weak D call: TRBD2 (6 bases). Germline CDR1 is SGDLS and CDR2 is YYNGEE. V was pared by 0 bases and J by 3 bases, with 12 bases between. The CDR3 runs to 16 residues. In DNA, the CDR3 is TGTGCCAGCAGCGTAGTCGGGGGACCGGACACCGGGGAGCTGTTTTTT. Amino acids: CASSVVGGPDTGELFF.

The chain couples TRBV6-1 to TRBJ1-4; D perhaps matches TRBD1 (6 bases). CDR3 length: 18 amino acids. Germline V lookup: CDR1 MNHNS, CDR2 SASEGT. V was shortened by 3 bases and J by 0 bases, with 17 bases between the two germline ends. CDR3 nucleotides: TGTGCCAGCAGTGACTGGCTGCAGGGGCTATCAACTAATGAAAAACTGTTTTTT. As protein: CASSDWLQGLSTNEKLFF.

This clone was detected only once. The gene calls are TRBV5-6 and TRBJ1-6, with D possibly TRBD1 on 5 matching bases. From germline, CDR1 is SGHDT and CDR2 YYEEEE. Trimming pared 3 bases from V and 6 bases from J, leaving 13 bases between. The CDR3 runs to 15 residues. The CDR3 loop is CASSSGVPLNSPLHF. CDR3 DNA sequence: TGTGCCAGCAGCTCGGGGGTTCCTCTTAATTCACCCCTCCACTTT.

CDR3 amino acids: CASTLGNSNYGYTF. CDR3 sequence (DNA): TGTGCCAGCACTCTAGGCAACTCTAACTATGGCTACACCTTC. The V and J genes are TRBV6-5 and TRBJ1-2; D not resolved. This CDR3 has 14 amino acids. Germline CDR1 reads MNHEY; CDR2 reads SVGAGI. The V and J ends lost 7 bases and 0 bases respectively, with 12 bases between them.

The V call is TRBV28, the J call TRBJ2-7; TRBD1 matches at 11 bases. Per germline, CDR1 MDHEN and CDR2 SYDVKM. With 5 bases clipped from V and 5 bases from J, the junction kept 5 bases outside the gene matches. This CDR3 contains 14 residues. The CDR3 nucleotides read TGTGCCAGCAGTCGGACAGGGGGCCTTGACGAGCAGTACTTC. Translation: CASSRTGGLDEQYF.

This chain connects TRBV4-1 to TRBJ2-2; unclear D gene. The germline CDR1 and CDR2 sequences are MGHRA and YSYEKL. Trimming pared 1 base from V and 7 bases from J, leaving 7 bases between. The CDR3 consists of 13 residues. CDR3 in DNA: TGCGCCAGCAGCCAAGGGAGCGACGGGGAGCTGTTTTTT. This translates into CASSQGSDGELFF.

This clone was recorded once. The CDR3 region has the DNA TGTGCCAGCAGCGTGGTGGCTAGCGGCACAGATACGCAGTATTTT. It is translated as CASSVVASGTDTQYF. The chain combines TRBV9 with TRBJ2-3; D is possibly TRBD2 (6 bases). Between the trimmed V and J ends, which lost 2 bases and 1 base, there was a span of 11 bases. Germline-derived CDR1 and CDR2 are SGDLS and YYNGEE. The CDR3 loop spans 15 amino acids.

A remark on this clone: An end of the junction does not agree with germline; a read error may underlie this. The rearrangement uses TRBV4-1 and TRBJ1-3; D unresolved. The CDR3 contains 15 residues. The germline V gene encodes CDR1 MGHRA and CDR2 YSYEKL. CDR3 sequence reads: CASSYPGSSENTIYF. Written as DNA, the CDR3 is TGCGCCAGCAGTTATCCCGGGTCCTCTGAAAACACCATATATTTT.

The CDR3 region is CASSFYNQPQHF. CDR3 nucleotide sequence: TGTGCCAGCAGTTTTTATAATCAGCCCCAGCATTTT. This rearrangement joins TRBV27 to TRBJ1-5, with D unresolved. Germline V gene lookup returns CDR1 MNHEY and CDR2 SMNVEV (reference sequence). V lost 3 bases, J lost 4 bases, and 4 bases lay in between. The CDR3 has 12 residues.

This clone was observed once. V is TRBV19 and J is TRBJ1-5; D is possibly TRBD1 (5 bases). The CDR3 is 11 residues long. The V gene's germline CDR1 is LNHDA and CDR2 SQIVND (reference sequence). The CDR3 coding sequence is TGTGGCACGGGGGAAAGGCAGCCCCAGCATTTT. This sequence encodes CGTGERQPQHF. The full variable domain, completed using reference TRBV19 and TRBJ1-5, is DGGITQSPKYLFRKEGQNVTLSCEQNLNHDAMYWYRQDPGQGLRLIYYSQIVNDFQKGDIAEGYSVSREKKESFPLTVTSAQKNPTAFYLCGTGERQPQHFGDGTRLSIL.

The chain employs TRBV6-4 and TRBJ2-1; no definite D call. Germline V gives CDR1 MRHNA, CDR2 SNTAGT. The germline V and J ends were trimmed by 4 bases and 9 bases, with 13 bases remaining between them. The CDR3 loop spans 13 amino acids. The CDR3 DNA is TGTGCCAGCAGTGCCTACTTAGGCGGTGAGCAGTTCTTC. Amino acids: CASSAYLGGEQFF.

The chain employs TRBV5-4 and TRBJ2-5; TRBD1 agrees at 8 bases. The CDR3 sequence is 16 residues long. Losses at the gene ends were 2 bases for V and 4 bases for J; bases not matched to a gene: 10. Per the germline V gene, CDR1 is SGHNT and CDR2 is YYREEE (reference sequence). The chain's CDR3 is CASSLATGTGSETQYF. The DNA for the CDR3 is TGTGCCAGCAGCTTAGCAACCGGGACAGGCTCAGAGACCCAGTACTTC.

The chain joins TRBV19 to TRBJ2-2; D is possibly TRBD1 (5 bases). The germline V gene encodes CDR1 LNHDA and CDR2 SQIVND (reference sequence). This CDR3 region has 13 residues. Deletions cut 11 bases from V and 4 bases from J, with 14 bases between. The CDR3 DNA reads as TGTGCCGTTAGGGGAAGTAGCACCGGGGAGCTGTTTTTT. Translated, it gives CAVRGSSTGELFF.

The CDR3 coding sequence is TGCAGCGTTGTAGCGCGGGTTGGCACTGAAGCTTTCTTT. Translated: CSVVARVGTEAFF. V and J are TRBV29-1 and TRBJ1-1; D is unresolved. The CDR3 contains 13 residues. Germline-derived CDR1 and CDR2 are SQVTM and ANQGSEA. V lost 4 bases and J lost 4, with 13 bases in between.

The chain couples TRBV27 to TRBJ1-1; no clear D. The CDR3 has 14 residues. V lost 5 bases, J lost 0 bases, and 10 bases lay in between. In germline, CDR1 is MNHEY, CDR2 SMNVEV (reference sequence). CDR3 nucleotide sequence: TGTGCCAGCAGTCGAACCGAGGTGAACACTGAAGCTTTCTTT. This codes for CASSRTEVNTEAFF.

The rearrangement links TRBV19 to TRBJ2-2; 8 positions match TRBD2. This CDR3 is built from 15 residues. Germline CDR1 LNHDA, CDR2 SQIVND (reference sequence). Trimming at V came to 7 bases and at J to 0 bases, leaving 4 bases not matched to a gene. The CDR3 reads CASTLGGANTGELFF. CDR3 bases: TGTGCCAGTACCCTCGGGGGGGCGAACACCGGGGAGCTGTTTTTT. Combining the CDR3 with reference TRBV19 and TRBJ2-2 gives the whole variable domain DGGITQSPKYLFRKEGQNVTLSCEQNLNHDAMYWYRQDPGQGLRLIYYSQIVNDFQKGDIAEGYSVSREKKESFPLTVTSAQKNPTAFYLCASTLGGANTGELFFGEGSRLTVL.

In this sample, this clone turned up once. The gene calls are TRBV6-5 and TRBJ1-2; maybe TRBD1 (6 bases). The CDR3 extends over 11 amino acids. The germline gives CDR1 MNHEY, CDR2 SVGAGI. With 10 bases removed from V and 7 bases from J, the gap between germline ends came to 13 bases. In nucleotides, the CDR3 is TGTGCCACTGGGGGGGCCACTGGCTACACCTTC. Its protein product is CATGGATGYTF.

The sample holds one count of this clone. The chain is built from TRBV18 and TRBJ2-5, with TRBD1 as a possible D gene (6 bases). Germline V gene sequence: CDR1 KGHSH, CDR2 LQKENI. The CDR3 is 14 residues long. V was pared by 3 bases and J by 4 bases, with 12 bases between. In DNA, the CDR3 is TGTGCCAGCTCACCGGGGCTACAGGGAGAGACCCAGTACTTC. Translating it yields CASSPGLQGETQYF.

This chain uses TRBV5-1 with TRBJ2-7; 7 bases map to TRBD1. The germline V gene has CDR1 SGHRS and CDR2 YFSETQ. V shed 4 bases, J shed 12 bases, and the junction held 16 bases outside the gene matches. The CDR3 is made up of 14 amino acids. CDR3 loop: CASSPQGQIGGGYF. The CDR3 DNA reads TGCGCCAGCAGCCCCCAGGGACAGATTGGTGGGGGGTACTTC.

This rearrangement joins TRBV24-1 to TRBJ2-1; the match to TRBD1 covers 12 bases. Germline V CDR1 and CDR2: KGHDR, SFDVKD. V dropped 4 bases and J dropped 4; count of bases not matched to a gene: 7. The CDR3 contains 17 residues. CDR3: CATSEAGTGGIYNEQFF. The CDR3 DNA sequence: TGTGCCACCAGTGAGGCCGGGACAGGGGGCATTTACAATGAGCAGTTCTTC.

The chain joins TRBV27 to TRBJ1-3; 11 nucleotides line up with TRBD1. The CDR3 sequence is 16 residues long. J gave up 2 bases and V 0 bases, and 0 bases lay outside the gene matches. Germline V gene lookup returns CDR1 MNHEY and CDR2 SMNVEV (reference sequence). CDR3 protein: CASSLSGQGAGNTIYF. As DNA, the CDR3 is TGTGCCAGCAGTTTATCGGGACAGGGGGCTGGAAACACCATATATTTT.